The clone carrying this TCR beta chain has just a few counts. The source of the sample is a study of somatic mutations in cytotoxic T cells in rheumatoid arthritis. Measured with immunoSEQ multiplex PCR; TCRdb has only the in-frame clones, and not every one. Of approximately 7,000 clones listed, 60% are singletons. The CDR3 runs to 17 residues. The V end was cut by 1 base, the J end by 7 bases, with 22 bases between. Germline-derived CDR1 and CDR2 are LNHNV and YYDKDF (reference sequence). The receptor was derived from a woman aged 40 to 50 in good health. The J gene is TRBJ2-5, the V gene TRBV15, with D perhaps TRBD1 or TRBD2 (6 bases each). Input material: CD8+ T cells sorted from blood. Here the CDR3 reads CATSRGGAGGVYPTQYF. The DNA for the CDR3 is TGTGCCACCAGCAGAGGGGGGGCAGGCGGGGTGTACCCGACCCAGTACTTC.